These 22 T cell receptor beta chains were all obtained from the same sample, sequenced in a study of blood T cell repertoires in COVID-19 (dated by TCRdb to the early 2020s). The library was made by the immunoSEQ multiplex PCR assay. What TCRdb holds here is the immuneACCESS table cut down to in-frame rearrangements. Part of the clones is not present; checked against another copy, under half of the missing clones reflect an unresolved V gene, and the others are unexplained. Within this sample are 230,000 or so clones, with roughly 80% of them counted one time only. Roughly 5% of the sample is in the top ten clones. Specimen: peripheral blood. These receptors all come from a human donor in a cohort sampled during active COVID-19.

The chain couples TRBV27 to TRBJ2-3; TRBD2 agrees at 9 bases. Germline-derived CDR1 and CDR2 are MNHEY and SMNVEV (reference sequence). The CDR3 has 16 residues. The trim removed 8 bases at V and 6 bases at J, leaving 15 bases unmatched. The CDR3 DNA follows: TGTGCCAGCGCCGAGATTCCGGGACTAGCTTCGGATACGCAGTATTTT. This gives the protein CASAEIPGLASDTQYF.

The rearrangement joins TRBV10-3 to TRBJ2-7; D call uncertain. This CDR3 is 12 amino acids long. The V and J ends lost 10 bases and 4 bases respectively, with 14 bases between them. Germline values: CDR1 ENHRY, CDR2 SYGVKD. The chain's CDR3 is CATSVQDYEQYF. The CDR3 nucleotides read TGTGCCACCTCCGTCCAGGATTACGAGCAGTACTTC.

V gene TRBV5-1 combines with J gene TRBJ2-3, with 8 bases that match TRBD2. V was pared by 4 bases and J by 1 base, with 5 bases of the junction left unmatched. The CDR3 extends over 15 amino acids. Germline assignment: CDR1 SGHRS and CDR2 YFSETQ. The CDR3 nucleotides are TGCGCCAGCAGCCGGATACTAGCGGGCACAGATACGCAGTATTTT. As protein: CASSRILAGTDTQYF. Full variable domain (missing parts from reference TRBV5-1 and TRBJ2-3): KAGVTQTPRYLIKTRGQQVTLSCSPISGHRSVSWYQQTPGQGLQFLFEYFSETQRNKGNFPGRFSGRQFSNSRSEMNVSTLELGDSALYLCASSRILAGTDTQYFGPGTRLTVL.

For the CDR3, the DNA is TGTGCCAGCAGTTTAAGGCCCTACGGACAGACGAACACTGAAGCTTTCTTT. Translating it yields CASSLRPYGQTNTEAFF. The chain is built from TRBV27 and TRBJ1-1; weak D call: TRBD1 (6 bases). The CDR3 is 17 residues long. Trimming stripped 2 bases from V and 1 base from J, with 17 bases between. CDR1 and CDR2 from the germline V gene are MNHEY and SMNVEV (reference sequence).

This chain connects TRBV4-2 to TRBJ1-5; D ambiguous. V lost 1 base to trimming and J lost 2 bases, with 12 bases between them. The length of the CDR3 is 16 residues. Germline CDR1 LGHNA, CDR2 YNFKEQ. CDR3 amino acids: CASSQGVGGGNQPQHF. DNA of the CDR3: TGTGCCAGCAGCCAAGGTGTCGGCGGTGGCAATCAGCCCCAGCATTTT.

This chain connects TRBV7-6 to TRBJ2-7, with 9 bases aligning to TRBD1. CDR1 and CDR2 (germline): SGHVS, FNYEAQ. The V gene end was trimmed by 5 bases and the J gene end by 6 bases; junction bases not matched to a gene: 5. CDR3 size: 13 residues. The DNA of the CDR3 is TGTGCCAGCAGCCCAGAGACAGGGGGCGAGCAGTACTTC. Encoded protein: CASSPETGGEQYF.

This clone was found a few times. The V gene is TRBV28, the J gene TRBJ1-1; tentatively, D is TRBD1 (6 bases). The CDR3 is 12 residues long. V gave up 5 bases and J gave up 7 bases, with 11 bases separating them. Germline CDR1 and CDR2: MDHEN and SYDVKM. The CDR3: CASSLHRVEAFF. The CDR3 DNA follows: TGTGCCAGCAGTCTCCACAGGGTTGAAGCTTTCTTT. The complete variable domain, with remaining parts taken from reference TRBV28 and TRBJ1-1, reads DVKVTQSSRYLVKRTGEKVFLECVQDMDHENMFWYRQDPGLGLRLIYFSYDVKMKEKGDIPEGYSVSREKKERFSLILESASTNQTSMYLCASSLHRVEAFFGQGTRLTVV.

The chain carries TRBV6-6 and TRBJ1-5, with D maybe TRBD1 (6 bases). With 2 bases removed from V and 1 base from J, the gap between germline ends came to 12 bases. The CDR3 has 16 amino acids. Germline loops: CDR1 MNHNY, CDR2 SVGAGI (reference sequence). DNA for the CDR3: TGTGCCAGCAGTTACGCGAGGGGGACCAGCAATCAGCCCCAGCATTTT. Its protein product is CASSYARGTSNQPQHF.

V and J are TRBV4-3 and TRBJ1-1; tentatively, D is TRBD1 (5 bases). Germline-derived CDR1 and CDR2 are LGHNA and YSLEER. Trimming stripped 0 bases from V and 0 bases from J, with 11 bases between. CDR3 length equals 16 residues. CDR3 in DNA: TGCGCCAGCAGCCAAGAGGCGGGGACGGTGAACACTGAAGCTTTCTTT. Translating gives CASSQEAGTVNTEAFF.

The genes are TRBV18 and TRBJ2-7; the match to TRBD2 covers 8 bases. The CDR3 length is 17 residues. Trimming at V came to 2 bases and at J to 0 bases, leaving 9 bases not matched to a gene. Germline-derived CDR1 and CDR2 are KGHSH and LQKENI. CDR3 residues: CASSPRTSGPDSYEQYF. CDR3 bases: TGTGCCAGCTCACCAAGAACTAGCGGCCCAGACTCCTACGAGCAGTACTTC.

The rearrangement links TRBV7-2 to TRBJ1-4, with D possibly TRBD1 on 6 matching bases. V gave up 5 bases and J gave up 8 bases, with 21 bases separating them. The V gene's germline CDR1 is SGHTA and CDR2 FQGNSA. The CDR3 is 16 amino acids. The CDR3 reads CASSRREQGIKEKLFF. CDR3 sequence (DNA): TGTGCCAGCAGCAGGCGAGAACAGGGTATCAAGGAAAAACTGTTTTTT.

DNA for the CDR3: TGTGCCAGCAGCCGCTTTGGGCTAGCGGGAGGTAACGAGCAGTACTTC. Its translation: CASSRFGLAGGNEQYF. This chain links TRBV3-1 (or the pseudogene TRBV3-2) with TRBJ2-7; 11 nucleotides agree with TRBD2. CDR3 length: 16 residues. Germline CDR1 is LGHDT and CDR2 is YNNKEL (reference sequence). Losses at the gene ends were 4 bases for V and 5 bases for J; bases not matched to a gene: 10.

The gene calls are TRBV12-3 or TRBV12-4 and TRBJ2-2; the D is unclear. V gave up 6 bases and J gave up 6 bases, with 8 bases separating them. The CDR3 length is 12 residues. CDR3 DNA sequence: TGTGCCAGCAGCCACATACCCGGGGAGCTGTTTTTT. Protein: CASSHIPGELFF.

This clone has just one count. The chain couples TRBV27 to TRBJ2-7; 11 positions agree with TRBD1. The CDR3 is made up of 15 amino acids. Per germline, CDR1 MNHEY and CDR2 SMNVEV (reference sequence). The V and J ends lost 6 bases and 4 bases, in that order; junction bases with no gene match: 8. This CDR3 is CASRVGTGGFYEQYF. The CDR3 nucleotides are TGTGCCAGCAGGGTCGGGACAGGGGGTTTTTACGAGCAGTACTTC.

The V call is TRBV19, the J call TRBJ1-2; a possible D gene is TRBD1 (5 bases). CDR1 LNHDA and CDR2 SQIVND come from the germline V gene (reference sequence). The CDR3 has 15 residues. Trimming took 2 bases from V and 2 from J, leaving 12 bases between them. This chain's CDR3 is CASSITRDSNYGYTF. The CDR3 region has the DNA TGTGCCAGTAGTATAACCCGAGACAGCAACTATGGCTACACCTTC.

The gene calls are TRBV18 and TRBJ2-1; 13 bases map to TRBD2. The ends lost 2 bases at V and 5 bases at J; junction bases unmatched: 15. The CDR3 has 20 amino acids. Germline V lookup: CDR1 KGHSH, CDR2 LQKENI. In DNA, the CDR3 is TGTGCCAGCTCACCAAGAGAATTTGGACTAGCGGGAGTAAGCCACAATGAGCAGTTCTTC. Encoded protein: CASSPREFGLAGVSHNEQFF.

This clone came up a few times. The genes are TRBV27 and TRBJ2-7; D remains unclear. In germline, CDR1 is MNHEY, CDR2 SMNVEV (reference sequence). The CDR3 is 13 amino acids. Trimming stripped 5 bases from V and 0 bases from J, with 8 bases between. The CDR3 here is CASSGLHSYEQYF. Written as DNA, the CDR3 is TGTGCCAGCAGTGGGCTCCACTCCTACGAGCAGTACTTC.

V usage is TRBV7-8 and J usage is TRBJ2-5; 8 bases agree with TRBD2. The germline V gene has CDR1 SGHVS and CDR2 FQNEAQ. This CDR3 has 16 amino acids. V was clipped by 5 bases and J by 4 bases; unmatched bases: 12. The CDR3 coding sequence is TGTGCCAGCAGCGCTTTCGGGGGGGCGAGCGGAGAGACCCAGTACTTC. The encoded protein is CASSAFGGASGETQYF.

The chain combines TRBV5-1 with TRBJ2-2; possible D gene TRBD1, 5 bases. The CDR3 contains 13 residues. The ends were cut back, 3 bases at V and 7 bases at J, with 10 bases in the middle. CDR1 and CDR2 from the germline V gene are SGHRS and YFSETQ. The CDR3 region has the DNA TGCGCCAGCAGCTCGCGAAGGGGCGGGGAGCTGTTTTTT. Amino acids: CASSSRRGGELFF.

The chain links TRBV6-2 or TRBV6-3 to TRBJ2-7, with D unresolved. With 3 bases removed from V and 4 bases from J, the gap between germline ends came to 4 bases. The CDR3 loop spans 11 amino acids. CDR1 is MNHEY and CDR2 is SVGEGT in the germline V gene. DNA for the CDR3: TGTGCCAGCAGTTATCAGTACGAGCAGTACTTC. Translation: CASSYQYEQYF.

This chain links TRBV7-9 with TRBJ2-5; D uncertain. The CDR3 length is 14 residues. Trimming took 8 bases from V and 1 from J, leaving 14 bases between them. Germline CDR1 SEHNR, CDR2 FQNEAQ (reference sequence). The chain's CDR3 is CASEGGQVQETQYF. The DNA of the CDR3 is TGTGCCAGCGAAGGTGGGCAGGTCCAAGAGACCCAGTACTTC.

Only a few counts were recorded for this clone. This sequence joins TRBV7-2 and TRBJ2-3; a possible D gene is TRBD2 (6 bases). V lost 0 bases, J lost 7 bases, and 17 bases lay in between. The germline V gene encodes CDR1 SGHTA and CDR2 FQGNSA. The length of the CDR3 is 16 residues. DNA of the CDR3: TGTGCCAGCAGCTTAGCGGGAGGTCCTTCCACGCATACGCAGTATTTT. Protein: CASSLAGGPSTHTQYF.